This section outlines one T cell receptor beta chain sequence together with its context. Antigen unknown. This CDR3 contains 15 residues. Looked up from germline, CDR1 is MNHEY and CDR2 is SMNVEV (reference sequence). Trimming cost V 5 bases and J 4 bases; bases outside gene matches: 8. The data originate from a study of T cell repertoires in cytomegalovirus infection. Study findings and constraints: People with CMV and the relevant HLA were identified by cumulative public TCR beta family frequency. HLA-C-restricted CMV-specific TCR beta clonotypes prevailed in the ex vivo response.

MiXCR was run by TCRdb on the reads, yielding one entry per CDR3 protein. This table has approximately 49,000 distinct CDR3 sequences, over 15% appearing once. The gene calls are TRBV27 and TRBJ2-3, with TRBD1 matching over 8 bases. Sequenced here: CD8+ T cells from cultured PBMCs, sampled from culture after CMV antigen stimulation. This TCR derives from a human donor in good health (CMV status not recorded). Some clones in this sample may be carry-over from other donors' samples. This CDR3 is CASSTIGQGADTQYF. CDR3 DNA sequence: TGTGCCAGCAGTACAATTGGACAGGGCGCAGATACGCAGTATTTT.